This T cell receptor (beta chain) originates from a study of blood T cell repertoires in COVID-19. Some clones are missing from TCRdb's copy, which holds only in-frame ones; the method was immunoSEQ multiplex PCR. The table lists approximately 230,000 clones, more than 70% of them singletons. The TCR comes from a man older than 75 with acute or convalescent COVID-19. The specimen sequenced was peripheral blood.

CDR3 DNA sequence: TGTGCCAGTAGCAGACTTGGAGAGACCCAGTACTTC. Translation gives CASSRLGETQYF. The chain combines TRBV12-3 or TRBV12-4 with TRBJ2-5; D unresolved. The CDR3 sequence is 12 residues long. Trimming removed 9 bases at V and 4 bases at J, with 12 bases between.